This T cell receptor (beta chain) was identified during a study of identical twins (dated by TCRdb to about 2016). In terms of the full investigation: To test whether fetal clonotypes persist, the study used deep sequencing on TCR alpha and beta repertoires from monozygotic twins, unrelated adults of various ages, and cord blood. To rule out contamination, replicate twin experiments were performed at different times with different library preparation protocols. Beyond this particular receptor, the publication reports: Conclusions relied on cross-sectional statistical analysis, since the same donors could not be followed over many years. Invariant T cells such as MAIT and iNKT could partly confound zero-insertion analyses, although diverse VJ usage argued against such confounding for most clonotypes. Fewer insertions were carried by abundant cord blood beta clonotypes, a similar but weaker trend appeared in young adult naive repertoires, and no such trend appeared in memory repertoires. In monozygotic twins, out-of-frame TCR alpha sharing was systematically underestimated by recombination models, although the models agreed with sharing between unrelated individuals. Compared with coincidental sharing between unrelated individuals, an excess of low generation-probability sequences was observed among out-of-frame TCR alpha sequences shared between twins. In beta out-of-frame sequences, excess twin sharing was weaker, because having fewer shared sequences lowered the signal-to-noise ratio.

Every donor was a healthy Caucasian. The twin cohort comprised three pairs of female monozygotic twins, all aged roughly 18 to 29 years. CD4+ and CD8+ T cell populations were isolated with positive isolation kits from Invitrogen. Here V drops 2 bases and J drops 7 bases, and the junction holds 6 bases not matched to any gene. The CDR3 runs 15 residues from the cysteine to the phenylalanine. Here the CDR3 DNA is all that survives: 45 bases in frame from base 1. CDR1 and CDR2 (SGHDT, YYEEEE) derive from the germline V gene. As regards this clonotype: What this receptor recognizes is not known. No much larger clone is present one base from it, and per-base qualities are unavailable.

The receptor library was made with 5' RACE. This sample was sequenced with an Illumina HiSeq 2000. Template switching added a universal primer binding site, and the final cDNA carried a unique molecular identifier that allowed TCR cDNA molecules to be counted accurately. First-strand cDNA for TCR alpha and beta chains was synthesized from specific primers in the conserved constant-segment region. To control for contamination, every cDNA library was double barcoded, receiving both a SMART-Mk sample barcode and Illumina barcodes. TruSeq adapter sequences, together with Illumina sample barcodes, were added in two successive PCR steps. Sequencing of the TCR alpha and beta cDNA libraries was done on the Illumina HiSeq platform using custom primers. The published analysis was carried out like this. Raw reads were processed with MiGEC to extract unique molecular identifiers, and MiXCR was used to determine CDR3 positions. Recombination models were inferred per individual with the repgenHMM and IGoR tools using an EM algorithm. The analysis of shared clonotypes was done with the tcR package in R, with sharing normalized by the product of cloneset sizes. To study raw recombination free of thymic and clonal selection effects, out-of-frame nonproductive sequences were analyzed. TCRdb passed the public sequencing reads through fastp at Q25 and MiXCR, retaining productive beta sequences. Duplicate CDR3 protein sequences are folded into a single record with the most common DNA and genes. The V and J calls were determined by TCRdb, not by the authors. The sample table holds hundreds of thousands of distinct CDR3 sequences, of which approximately 25% were seen once. 2.9% of the sample belongs to the ten largest clones.

The same sample was also used in a study of T cells expressing NK-cell markers. The second study's paper adds: TCR beta-chain repertoires were profiled in sorted CD3+CD56+NKG2C+, CD3+CD56+NKG2C- and CD3+CD56-NKG2C+ T-cell subsets from roughly eight donors. Most of the eight sequenced donors were HCMV-seropositive and one was HCMV-seronegative. In several experiments an anti-gammadeltaTCR antibody was added to restrict sorting to alphabetaTCR-expressing T cells. For several donors, the dominant CD3+CD56+NKG2C+ clonotypes were among the top 10 CD8+ clonotypes and accounted for roughly 1.0-8% of CD8+ T cells. Those dominant clonotypes were again the most abundant among CD3+CD56-NKG2C+ cells in a handful of donors, at about 28.3-60.1%. Whether the expanded NKG2C-expressing T cell clones were specific for HCMV antigens remained unclear. The eight sequenced donors were randomly selected healthy volunteers, three men and five women. A commercial ELISA kit detecting HCMV-specific IgG in serum was used to determine HCMV serostatus. MIGEC was used to demultiplex reads and group reads by UMI, and MiTCR was used to assemble and quantify clonotypes. To remove erroneous sequences, TCR cDNA sequences were retained only when supported by two or more reads. The tcR package was used for downstream repertoire analysis, and clonotypes were matched across fractions by CDR3 nucleotide sequence plus V segment. Antigen specificity was annotated against VDJdb with VDJmatch, allowing one amino acid substitution in CDR3.

Sequencing was carried out using CD4+ T cells sorted from blood. This sequence originates from a young woman in good health. In this chain, TRBV5-6 is recombined with TRBJ2-1; 10 bases in the junction line up with TRBD2. At the DNA level, the sequence is TGTGCCAGCAGCTTAGCGGGGGGGCGGCGGAATGAGCAGTTCTTC. This is translated as CASSLAGGRRNEQFF.